The source of this T cell receptor (beta chain) is a study of cytomegalovirus exposure and HLA in healthy donors. Comments on this clone: Its specificity is not known.

Whole-study results and caveats: There were several of the most significant clusters that appeared linked to common viral pathogens in a later analysis. A prior analysis recorded that most TCR beta V segments were productive about 90% or about 30% of the time. Later analysis suggested most CMV-associated TCR beta chains were HLA-restricted.

PCR used 60 Vbeta primers and 13 Jbeta primers. Clones were read by immunoSEQ multiplex PCR, and TCRdb kept only the in-frame ones, dropping some. Of 65,000 to 90,000 clones detected, roughly 78% appear once; the ten largest clones hold 9.5% to 13%. Material for sequencing was PBMCs. The receptor's source is a woman in her 40s in good health and CMV-seropositive.

The CDR3 sequence is CASSSGGSGANVLTF. The DNA of the CDR3 is TGTGCCAGCAGTTCAGGGGGCAGTGGGGCCAACGTCCTGACTTTC. The rearrangement joins TRBV5-4 to TRBJ2-6, with TRBD1 identical over 8 bases. The CDR3 extends over 15 amino acids. From germline, CDR1 is SGHNT and CDR2 YYREEE (reference sequence). Unmatched junction bases numbered 4, after V lost 5 bases and J lost 3 bases.